This T cell receptor (beta chain) was retrieved from a study of T-cell reconstitution after alpha-beta-depleted transplantation in children. Findings and caveats of the study: T-cell numbers and diversity, one year after transplant, stemmed largely from T cells that were newly produced. By about two months after transplant, alpha-beta T cells reportedly arose from several hundred graft clones that had expanded.

Researchers prepared the TCRbeta library using unique molecular identifiers, the study reports. Each CDR3 protein is one row after TCRdb ran MiXCR on the PCR reads. There are 300,000 to 400,000 distinct CDR3 sequences in the sample; 15% to 20% occur only once, and 35% to 50% lies in the top ten. This CDR3 has 15 residues. Germline values: CDR1 SGDLS, CDR2 YYNGEE. Unmatched junction bases numbered 10, after V lost 6 bases and J lost 10 bases. This clonotype appeared a few times. Its antigen is not known. The TCR was taken from a male patient between 2 and 15 years old who had a stem cell transplant for acute lymphoblastic leukemia, so the T cells may come from the graft donor. V gene TRBV9 combines with J gene TRBJ2-1; 13 bases are a match to TRBD2. Sequenced here: PBMCs, mostly from graft donor cells, sampled 360 days after TCRalphabeta/CD19-depleted stem cell transplant. In nucleotides, the CDR3 is TGTGCCAGCAACGGACTAGCGGGAGTACCTGGCGAGCAGTTCTTC. Encoded protein: CASNGLAGVPGEQFF.